This record looks at one TCR beta chain sequence and its context. Trimming cost V 3 bases and J 3 bases, with 15 bases left between them. The germline gives CDR1 MNHEY, CDR2 SMNVEV (reference sequence). The CDR3 spans 16 residues. The sample originates from a study of T cell changes during pregnancy in multiple sclerosis. Using immunoSEQ multiplex PCR, the repertoire was profiled, and TCRdb retains in-frame clones only, with some absent. Of around 26,000 clones listed, approximately 89% were seen once; the top ten hold around an eighth. The sequence derives from a female donor in good health, enrolled as a control in a pregnancy study. The sample consisted of CD8+ T cells from peripheral blood mononuclear cells, taken in the first trimester of pregnancy. This chain uses TRBV27 with TRBJ2-1, with D possibly TRBD2 on 6 matching bases. Here the CDR3 reads CASSFGLGLVYNEQFF. The CDR3 nucleotides are TGTGCCAGCAGTTTCGGCCTGGGACTTGTCTACAATGAGCAGTTCTTC.